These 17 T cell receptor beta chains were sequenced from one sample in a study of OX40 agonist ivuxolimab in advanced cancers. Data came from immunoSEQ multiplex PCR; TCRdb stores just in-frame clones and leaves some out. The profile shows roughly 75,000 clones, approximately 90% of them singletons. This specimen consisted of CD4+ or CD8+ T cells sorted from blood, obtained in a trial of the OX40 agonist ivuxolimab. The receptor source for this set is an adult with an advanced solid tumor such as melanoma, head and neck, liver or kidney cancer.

The CDR3 DNA follows: TGTGCCAGCAGTGAGAGACTACTGGCCTACAATGAGCAGTTCTTC. Protein product: CASSERLLAYNEQFF. The chain joins TRBV2 to TRBJ2-1, with D tentatively TRBD2 (5 bases). The CDR3 totals 15 residues. V shed 3 bases and J shed 2 bases, with 11 bases lying between them. The germline V gene encodes CDR1 SNHLY and CDR2 FYNNEI.

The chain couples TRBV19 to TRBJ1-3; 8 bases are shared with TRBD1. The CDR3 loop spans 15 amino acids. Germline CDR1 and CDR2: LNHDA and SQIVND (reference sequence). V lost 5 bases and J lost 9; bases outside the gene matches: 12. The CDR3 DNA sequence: TGTGCCAGTAGTCCGGGACAGGCCTTTACGGGCACCATATATTTT. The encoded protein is CASSPGQAFTGTIYF.

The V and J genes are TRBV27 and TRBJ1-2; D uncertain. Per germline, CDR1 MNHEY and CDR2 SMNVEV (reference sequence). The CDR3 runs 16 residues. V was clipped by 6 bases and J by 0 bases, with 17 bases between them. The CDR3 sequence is CASSPILRLANYGYTF. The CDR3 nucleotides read TGTGCCAGCAGCCCAATTCTGAGGCTAGCTAACTATGGCTACACCTTC.

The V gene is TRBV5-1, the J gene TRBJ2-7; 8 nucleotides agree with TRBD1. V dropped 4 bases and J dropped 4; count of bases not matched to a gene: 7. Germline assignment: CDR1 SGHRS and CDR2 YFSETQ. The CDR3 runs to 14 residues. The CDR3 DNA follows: TGCGCCAGCAGCGAGACAGGGGCTGGGTACGAGCAGTACTTC. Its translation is CASSETGAGYEQYF.

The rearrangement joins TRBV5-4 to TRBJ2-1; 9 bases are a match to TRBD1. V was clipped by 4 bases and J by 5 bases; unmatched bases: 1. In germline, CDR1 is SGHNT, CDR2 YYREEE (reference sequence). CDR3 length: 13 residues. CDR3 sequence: CASSRDRDNEQFF. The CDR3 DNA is TGTGCCAGCAGCAGGGACAGGGACAATGAGCAGTTCTTC.

For the CDR3, the DNA is TGTGCCAGCAGTAATGGAGAGACCCAGTACTTC. Its protein is CASSNGETQYF. The chain couples TRBV2 to TRBJ2-5; D gene uncertain. CDR3 length: 11 amino acids. Per germline, CDR1 SNHLY and CDR2 FYNNEI. Trimming took off 5 bases at V and 4 bases at J, with 5 bases between the two ends.

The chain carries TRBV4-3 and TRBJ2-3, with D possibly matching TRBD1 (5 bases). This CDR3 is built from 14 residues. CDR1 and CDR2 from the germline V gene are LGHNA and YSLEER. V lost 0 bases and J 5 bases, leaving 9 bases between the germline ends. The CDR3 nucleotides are TGCGCCAGCAGCCAAGATAGCAGGGAAGATACGCAGTATTTT. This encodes CASSQDSREDTQYF.

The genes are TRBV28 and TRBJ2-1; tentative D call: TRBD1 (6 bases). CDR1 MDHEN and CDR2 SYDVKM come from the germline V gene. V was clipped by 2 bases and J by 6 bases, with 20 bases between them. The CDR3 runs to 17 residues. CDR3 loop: CASSLRGSRTVTNEQFF. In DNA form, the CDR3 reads TGTGCCAGCAGTTTAAGGGGTTCCCGGACAGTGACCAATGAGCAGTTCTTC.

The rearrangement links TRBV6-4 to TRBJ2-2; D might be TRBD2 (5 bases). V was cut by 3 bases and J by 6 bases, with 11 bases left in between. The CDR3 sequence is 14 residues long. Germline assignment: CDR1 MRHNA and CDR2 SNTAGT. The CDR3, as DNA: TGTGCCAGCAGTGAAATCCGGGGTTCCGGGGAGCTGTTTTTT. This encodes CASSEIRGSGELFF.

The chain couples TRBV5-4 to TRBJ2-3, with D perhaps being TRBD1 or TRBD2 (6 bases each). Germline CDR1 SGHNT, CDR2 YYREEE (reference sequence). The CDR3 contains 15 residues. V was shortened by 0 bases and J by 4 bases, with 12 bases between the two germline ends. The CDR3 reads CASSLGGAMSDTQYF. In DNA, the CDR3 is TGTGCCAGCAGCTTGGGGGGGGCGATGTCAGATACGCAGTATTTT.

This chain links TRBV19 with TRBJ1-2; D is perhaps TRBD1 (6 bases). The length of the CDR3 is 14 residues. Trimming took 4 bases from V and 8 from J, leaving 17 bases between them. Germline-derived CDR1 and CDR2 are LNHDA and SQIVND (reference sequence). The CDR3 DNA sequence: TGTGCCAGTAGTACCCAGGACAGATCGGGCGGCTACACCTTC. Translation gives CASSTQDRSGGYTF.

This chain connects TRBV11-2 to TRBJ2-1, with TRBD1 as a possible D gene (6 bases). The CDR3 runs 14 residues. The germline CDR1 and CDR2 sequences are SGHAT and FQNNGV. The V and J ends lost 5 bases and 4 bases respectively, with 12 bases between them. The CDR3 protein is CASSLRGGYNEQFF. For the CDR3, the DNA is TGTGCCAGCAGCCTTCGAGGGGGTTACAATGAGCAGTTCTTC.

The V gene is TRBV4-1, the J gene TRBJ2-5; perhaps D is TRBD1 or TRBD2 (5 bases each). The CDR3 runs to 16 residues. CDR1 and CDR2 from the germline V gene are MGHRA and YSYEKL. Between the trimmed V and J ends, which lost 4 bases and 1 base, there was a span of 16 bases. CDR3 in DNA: TGCGCCAGCAGCCCTTCGGGACCACAGTTCCAAGAGACCCAGTACTTC. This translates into CASSPSGPQFQETQYF.

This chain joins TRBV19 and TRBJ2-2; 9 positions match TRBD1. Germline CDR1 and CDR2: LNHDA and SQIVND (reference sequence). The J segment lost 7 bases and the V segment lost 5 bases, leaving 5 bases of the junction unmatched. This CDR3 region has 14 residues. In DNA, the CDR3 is TGTGCCAGTAGTCCCGGGACAGGGTTCGGGGAGCTGTTTTTT. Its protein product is CASSPGTGFGELFF.

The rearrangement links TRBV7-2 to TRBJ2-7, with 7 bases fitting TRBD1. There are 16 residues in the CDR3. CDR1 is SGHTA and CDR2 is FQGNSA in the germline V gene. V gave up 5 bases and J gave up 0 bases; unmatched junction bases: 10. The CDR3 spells CASSPLEGASSYEQYF. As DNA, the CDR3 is TGTGCCAGCAGCCCACTCGAGGGGGCAAGCTCCTACGAGCAGTACTTC.

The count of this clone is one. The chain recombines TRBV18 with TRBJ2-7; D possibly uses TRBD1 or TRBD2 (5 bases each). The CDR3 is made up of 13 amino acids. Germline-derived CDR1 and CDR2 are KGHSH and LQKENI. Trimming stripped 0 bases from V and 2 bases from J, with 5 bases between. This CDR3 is CASSPPGAYEQYF. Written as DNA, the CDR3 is TGTGCCAGCTCACCACCGGGGGCCTACGAGCAGTACTTC.

In DNA, the CDR3 is TGTGCCAGCAGCTTGCGTGCGCTGTTGAGGGGGCGAGAGACCCAGTACTTC. Translation gives CASSLRALLRGRETQYF. The chain couples TRBV5-6 to TRBJ2-5; 7 positions match TRBD1. V was clipped by 1 base and J by 4 bases; unmatched bases: 13. CDR1 and CDR2 from the germline V gene are SGHDT and YYEEEE. This CDR3 is built from 17 residues.